A single sample gave rise to the 16 T cell receptor beta chains below, sequenced in a study of shared T cell receptors in the human thymus. Clones were read by immunoSEQ multiplex PCR, and TCRdb kept only the in-frame ones, dropping some. The sample has about 380,000 clones; about 95% are singletons. The sample comprised thymocytes. These receptors all stem from a human donor.

The rearrangement joins TRBV5-4 to TRBJ2-2; 8 positions match TRBD2. This CDR3 region has 15 residues. The V segment lost 4 bases and the J segment 6 bases; nucleotides outside the gene matches: 8. In germline, CDR1 is SGHNT, CDR2 YYREEE (reference sequence). In DNA form, the CDR3 reads TGTGCCAGCAGCCTTGAGCGGGAGTTTTCCGGGGAGCTGTTTTTT. As protein: CASSLEREFSGELFF.

The chain couples TRBV4-2 to TRBJ2-3; the match to TRBD2 covers 14 bases. V dropped 0 bases and J dropped 1; count of bases not matched to a gene: 12. CDR1 is LGHNA, CDR2 YNFKEQ, per germline. CDR3 length: 21 amino acids. CDR3: CASSQDERTSGRRGCTDTQYF. The CDR3, as DNA: TGTGCCAGCAGCCAAGATGAACGGACTAGCGGGAGGAGGGGGTGCACAGATACGCAGTATTTT.

This chain links TRBV7-2 with TRBJ1-5; 7 bases are a match to TRBD1. The CDR3 runs to 15 residues. Germline V CDR1 and CDR2: SGHTA, FQGNSA. The V gene end was trimmed by 1 base and the J gene end by 6 bases; junction bases not matched to a gene: 6. The CDR3: CASSLGSGGGQPQHF. The DNA of the CDR3 is TGTGCCAGCAGCTTAGGGTCAGGGGGTGGTCAGCCCCAGCATTTT. Full variable domain (rest looked up from reference TRBV7-2 and TRBJ1-5): GAGVSQSPSNKVTEKGKDVELRCDPISGHTALYWYRQSLGQGLEFLIYFQGNSAPDKSGLPSDRFSAERTGGSVSTLTIQRTQQEDSAVYLCASSLGSGGGQPQHFGDGTRLSIL.

The gene calls are TRBV5-5 and TRBJ1-1; perhaps TRBD1 as D (5 bases). With 4 bases removed from V and 6 bases from J, the gap between germline ends came to 16 bases. This CDR3 contains 14 residues. CDR1 and CDR2 (germline): SGHKS, YYEKEE (reference sequence). CDR3 coding DNA: TGTGCCAGCAGCGGGGTGGGGGATTCGGCTGAAGCTTTCTTT. Its protein is CASSGVGDSAEAFF. Filled out from reference TRBV5-5 and TRBJ1-1, the complete variable domain reads DAGVTQSPTHLIKTRGQQVTLRCSPISGHKSVSWYQQVLGQGPQFIFQYYEKEERGRGNFPDRFSARQFPNYSSELNVNALLLGDSALYLCASSGVGDSAEAFFGQGTRLTVV.

This chain uses TRBV13 with TRBJ2-4; D unclear. CDR3 length equals 14 residues. The germline V and J ends were trimmed by 2 bases and 1 base, with 6 bases remaining between them. From germline, CDR1 is PRHDT and CDR2 FYEKMQ (reference sequence). As DNA, the CDR3 is TGTGCCAGCAGCTTAACGACGGCCAAAAACATTCAGTACTTC. Amino acids: CASSLTTAKNIQYF.

The V call is TRBV27, the J call TRBJ1-5; a possible D gene is TRBD1 (5 bases). Per the germline V gene, CDR1 is MNHEY and CDR2 is SMNVEV (reference sequence). The ends were cut back, 2 bases at V and 4 bases at J, with 6 bases in the middle. The CDR3 length is 13 residues. CDR3 bases: TGTGCCAGCAGTTTAAGGGGTAATCAGCCCCAGCATTTT. This translates into CASSLRGNQPQHF.

The genes are TRBV6-5 and TRBJ2-6, with D perhaps TRBD1 or TRBD2 (6 bases each). The CDR3 covers 16 residues. V was shortened by 2 bases and J by 5 bases, with 13 bases between the two germline ends. Germline CDR1 is MNHEY and CDR2 is SVGAGI. The CDR3 DNA reads TGTGCCAGCAGTTACGGCCGGGGGCGTCGGGCCAACGTCCTGACTTTC. Its translation is CASSYGRGRRANVLTF.

The chain recombines TRBV19 with TRBJ2-5; TRBD1 or TRBD2 may be the D gene (5 bases each). Germline V lookup: CDR1 LNHDA, CDR2 SQIVND (reference sequence). V was pared by 1 base and J by 1 base, with 13 bases between. The CDR3 spans 16 residues. The CDR3 bases are TGTGCCAGTAGTATAGGGGGGATGGGGACCCAAGAGACCCAGTACTTC. Its translation: CASSIGGMGTQETQYF.

The J gene is TRBJ2-3, the V gene TRBV5-6; TRBD2 might be the D (6 bases). This CDR3 has 14 residues. V shed 0 bases and J shed 6 bases, with 11 bases lying between them. CDR1 SGHDT and CDR2 YYEEEE come from the germline V gene. The CDR3 spells CASSLVPGRDTQYF. CDR3 nucleotides: TGTGCCAGCAGCTTGGTCCCAGGGAGGGATACGCAGTATTTT.

The chain employs TRBV19 and TRBJ2-7; tentatively, D is TRBD1 (6 bases). The CDR3 contains 15 residues. Germline V gene sequence: CDR1 LNHDA, CDR2 SQIVND (reference sequence). V was trimmed by 6 bases and J by 2 bases, leaving 17 bases between them. CDR3 sequence: CASRETGLGAYEQYF. In nucleotides, the CDR3 is TGTGCCAGTAGAGAAACAGGGTTGGGGGCCTACGAGCAGTACTTC.

This chain links TRBV28 with TRBJ2-2, with D possibly being TRBD2 (6 bases). CDR3 length equals 15 residues. Deletions cut 3 bases from V and 3 bases from J, with 11 bases between. From germline, CDR1 is MDHEN and CDR2 SYDVKM. The DNA for the CDR3 is TGTGCCAGCAGTTTGGGACTTAGATACACCGGGGAGCTGTTTTTT. It encodes CASSLGLRYTGELFF.

The V gene is TRBV10-3, the J gene TRBJ2-7; tentative D call: TRBD2 (6 bases). Trimming took off 9 bases at V and 0 bases at J, with 15 bases between the two ends. CDR3 length equals 14 residues. The germline CDR1 and CDR2 sequences are ENHRY and SYGVKD. The CDR3 here is CAIGGGPSSYEQYF. CDR3 DNA sequence: TGTGCCATTGGGGGAGGCCCCAGCTCCTACGAGCAGTACTTC.

The chain joins TRBV7-9 to TRBJ2-7, with 8 bases aligning to TRBD1. The germline V gene has CDR1 SEHNR and CDR2 FQNEAQ (reference sequence). J lost 5 bases, V lost 5 bases, and 17 bases had no gene match. The CDR3 extends over 17 amino acids. This chain's CDR3 is CASSLDPSQGGANEQYF. The DNA of the CDR3 is TGTGCCAGCAGCCTCGACCCTTCACAGGGGGGAGCTAACGAGCAGTACTTC.

The chain joins TRBV25-1 to TRBJ2-2; TRBD2 agrees at 11 bases. The CDR3 sequence is 17 residues long. Germline V lookup: CDR1 MGHDK, CDR2 SYGVNS. The V gene end was trimmed by 4 bases and the J gene end by 5 bases; junction bases not matched to a gene: 9. Here the CDR3 DNA reads TGTGCCAGCAGTGGGATACTAGCGGGAGCTCGTACCGGGGAGCTGTTTTTT. Amino acid sequence: CASSGILAGARTGELFF.

The V gene is TRBV4-3, the J gene TRBJ1-5, with TRBD1 matching over 8 bases. V dropped 4 bases and J dropped 0; count of bases not matched to a gene: 11. The CDR3 has 18 residues. Germline V gene data show CDR1 as LGHNA and CDR2 as YSLEER. In DNA, the CDR3 is TGCGCCAGCAGCCCCCGGTGGCCAGGGGGCTTTAGCAATCAGCCCCAGCATTTT. Translation: CASSPRWPGGFSNQPQHF.

CDR3 sequence reads: CASTNPPRVTEAFF. In DNA, the CDR3 is TGTGCCAGCACCAACCCTCCCAGGGTCACTGAAGCTTTCTTT. V is TRBV6-5 and J is TRBJ1-1; D perhaps matches TRBD1 (5 bases). Germline lookup yields CDR1 MNHEY and CDR2 SVGAGI. V lost 7 bases and J lost 4, with 16 bases in between. CDR3 size: 14 residues.